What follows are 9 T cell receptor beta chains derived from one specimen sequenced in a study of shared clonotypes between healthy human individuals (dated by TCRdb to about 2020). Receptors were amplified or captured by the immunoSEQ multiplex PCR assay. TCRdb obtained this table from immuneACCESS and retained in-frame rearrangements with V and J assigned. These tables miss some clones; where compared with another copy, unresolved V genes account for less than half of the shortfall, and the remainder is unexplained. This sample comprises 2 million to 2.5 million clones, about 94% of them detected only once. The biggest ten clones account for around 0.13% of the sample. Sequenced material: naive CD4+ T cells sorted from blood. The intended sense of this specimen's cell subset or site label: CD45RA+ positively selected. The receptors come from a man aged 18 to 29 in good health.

The CDR3 reads CASSLFGGEQYF. In DNA, the CDR3 is TGTGCCAGCAGCTTGTTTGGGGGCGAGCAGTACTTC. This rearrangement joins TRBV5-4 to TRBJ2-7; D may be TRBD1 or TRBD2 (5 bases each). The V end lost 1 base, the J end lost 6 bases, and 8 bases lay between the germline ends. Germline CDR1 reads SGHNT; CDR2 reads YYREEE (reference sequence). There are 12 residues in the CDR3. Variable domain in full (rest from reference TRBV5-4 and TRBJ2-7): ETGVTQSPTHLIKTRGQQVTLRCSSQSGHNTVSWYQQALGQGPQFIFQYYREEENGRGNFPPRFSGLQFPNYSSELNVNALELDDSALYLCASSLFGGEQYFGPGTRLTVT.

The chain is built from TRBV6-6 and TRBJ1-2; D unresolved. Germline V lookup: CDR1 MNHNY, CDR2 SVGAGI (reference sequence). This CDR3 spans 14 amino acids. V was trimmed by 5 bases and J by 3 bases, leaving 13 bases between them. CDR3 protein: CASSTGARHYGYTF. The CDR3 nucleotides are TGTGCCAGCAGTACGGGAGCGCGGCACTATGGCTACACCTTC.

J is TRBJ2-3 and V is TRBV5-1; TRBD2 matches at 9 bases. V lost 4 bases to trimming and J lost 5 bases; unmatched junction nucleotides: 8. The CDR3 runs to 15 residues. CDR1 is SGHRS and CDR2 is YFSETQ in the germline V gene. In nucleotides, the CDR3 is TGCGCCAGCAGCGGGTCCGGGACTAGCTTAGATACGCAGTATTTT. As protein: CASSGSGTSLDTQYF. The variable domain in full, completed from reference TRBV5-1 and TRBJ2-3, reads KAGVTQTPRYLIKTRGQQVTLSCSPISGHRSVSWYQQTPGQGLQFLFEYFSETQRNKGNFPGRFSGRQFSNSRSEMNVSTLELGDSALYLCASSGSGTSLDTQYFGPGTRLTVL.

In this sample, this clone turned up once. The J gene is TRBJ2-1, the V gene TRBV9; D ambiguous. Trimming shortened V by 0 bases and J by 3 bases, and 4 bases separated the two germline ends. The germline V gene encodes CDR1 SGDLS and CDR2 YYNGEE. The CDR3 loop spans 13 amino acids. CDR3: CASSVGIYNEQFF. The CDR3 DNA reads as TGTGCCAGCAGCGTAGGAATCTACAATGAGCAGTTCTTC. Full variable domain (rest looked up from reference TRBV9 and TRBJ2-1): DSGVTQTPKHLITATGQRVTLRCSPRSGDLSVYWYQQSLDQGLQFLIQYYNGEERAKGNILERFSAQQFPDLHSELNLSSLELGDSALYFCASSVGIYNEQFFGPGTRLTVL.

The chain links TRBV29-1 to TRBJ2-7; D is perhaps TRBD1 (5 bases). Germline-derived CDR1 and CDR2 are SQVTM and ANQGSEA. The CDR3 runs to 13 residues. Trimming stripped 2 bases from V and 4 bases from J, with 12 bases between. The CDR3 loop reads CSVEQGGGYEQYF. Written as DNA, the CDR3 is TGCAGCGTTGAACAGGGTGGTGGGTACGAGCAGTACTTC.

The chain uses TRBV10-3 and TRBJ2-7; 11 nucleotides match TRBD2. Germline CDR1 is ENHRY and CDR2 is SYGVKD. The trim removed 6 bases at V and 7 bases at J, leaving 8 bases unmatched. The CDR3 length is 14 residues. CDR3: CAISGGLAEVEQYF. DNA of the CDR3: TGTGCCATCAGCGGGGGACTAGCGGAGGTTGAGCAGTACTTC.

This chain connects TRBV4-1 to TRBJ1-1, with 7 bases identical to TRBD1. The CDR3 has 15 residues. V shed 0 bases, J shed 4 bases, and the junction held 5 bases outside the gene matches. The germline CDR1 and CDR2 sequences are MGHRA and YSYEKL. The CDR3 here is CASSQEGQGGTEAFF. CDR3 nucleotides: TGCGCCAGCAGCCAAGAAGGGCAGGGGGGCACTGAAGCTTTCTTT.

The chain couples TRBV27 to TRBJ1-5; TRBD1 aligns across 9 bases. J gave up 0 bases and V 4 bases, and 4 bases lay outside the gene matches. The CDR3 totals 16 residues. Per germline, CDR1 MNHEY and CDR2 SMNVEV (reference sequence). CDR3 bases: TGTGCCAGCAGTTCCGGGACAGGGCTTAGCAATCAGCCCCAGCATTTT. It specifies CASSSGTGLSNQPQHF.

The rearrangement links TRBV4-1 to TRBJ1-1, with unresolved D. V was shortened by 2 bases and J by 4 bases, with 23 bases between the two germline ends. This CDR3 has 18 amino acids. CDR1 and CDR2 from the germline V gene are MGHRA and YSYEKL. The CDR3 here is CASSQFLDWGEVSTEAFF. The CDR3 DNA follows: TGCGCCAGCAGCCAATTCCTAGATTGGGGTGAAGTGAGCACTGAAGCTTTCTTT.